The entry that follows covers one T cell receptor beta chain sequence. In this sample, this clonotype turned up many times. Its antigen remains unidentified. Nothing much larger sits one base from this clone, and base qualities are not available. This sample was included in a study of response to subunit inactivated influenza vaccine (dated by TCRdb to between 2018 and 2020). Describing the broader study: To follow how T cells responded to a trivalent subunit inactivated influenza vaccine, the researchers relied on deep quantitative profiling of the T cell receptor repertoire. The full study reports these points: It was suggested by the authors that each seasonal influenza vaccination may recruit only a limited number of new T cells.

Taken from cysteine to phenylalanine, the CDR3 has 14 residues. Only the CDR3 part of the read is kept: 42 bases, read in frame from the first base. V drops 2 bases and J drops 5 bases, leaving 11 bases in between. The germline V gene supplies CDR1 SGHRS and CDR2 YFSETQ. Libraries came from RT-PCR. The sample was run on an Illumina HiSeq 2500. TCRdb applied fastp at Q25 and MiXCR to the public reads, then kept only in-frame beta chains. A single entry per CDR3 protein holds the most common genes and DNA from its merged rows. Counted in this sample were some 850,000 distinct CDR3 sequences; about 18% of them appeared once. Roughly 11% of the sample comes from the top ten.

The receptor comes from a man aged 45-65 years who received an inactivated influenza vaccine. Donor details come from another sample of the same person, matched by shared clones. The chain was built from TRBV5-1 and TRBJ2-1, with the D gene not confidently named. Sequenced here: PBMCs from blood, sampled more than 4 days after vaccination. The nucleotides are TGCGCCAGCAGCTTCCAAGTCGGCAACAATGAGCAGTTCTTC. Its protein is CASSFQVGNNEQFF.